A single sample gave rise to the 15 T cell receptor beta chains below, sequenced in a study of T cells in Graves' hyperthyroidism and ophthalmopathy. Regions amplified from RNA transcripts were the TCR beta CDR3 regions. In the first-round RT-PCR of the TCR CDR3, the HTBI primer set was used. TCRdb called the multiplex PCR reads again in MiXCR, with one record for every CDR3 protein. The sample lists hundreds of thousands of distinct CDR3 sequences, about two fifths seen once, with about 8.9% in the top ten. Sequenced: blood. Receptors originate from a man aged 18 to 30 with Graves' hyperthyroidism.

The rearrangement links TRBV6-1 to TRBJ1-2; D gene unclear. Germline CDR1 and CDR2: MNHNS and SASEGT. The V end lost 7 bases, the J end lost 4 bases, and 19 bases lay between the germline ends. The CDR3 length is 15 residues. The DNA of the CDR3 is TGTGCCAGCACCTCTTATTTCGGGCCGTTCTATGGCTACACCTTC. It translates to CASTSYFGPFYGYTF.

This clonotype was counted only a few times. CDR3 coding DNA: TGCGCCAGCAGCCAAGAGACGACAGGGAGAAACTATGGCTACACCTTC. It yields the protein CASSQETTGRNYGYTF. The chain couples TRBV4-1 to TRBJ1-2; 7 bases match TRBD1. CDR1 and CDR2 (germline): MGHRA, YSYEKL. The CDR3 is 16 residues long. Trimming cost V 0 bases and J 2 bases; bases outside gene matches: 6.

The V call is TRBV2, the J call TRBJ1-2; a possible D gene is TRBD1 (6 bases). CDR3 length: 14 residues. The germline V gene encodes CDR1 SNHLY and CDR2 FYNNEI. V dropped 2 bases and J dropped 6 bases, with 13 bases sitting between them. CDR3 in DNA: TGTGCCAGCAGTGAATCCGGAGGGGGAGATGGCTACACCTTC. Its translation: CASSESGGGDGYTF.

This clonotype appeared a single time. The genes are TRBV4-3 and TRBJ1-1; TRBD1 might be the D (5 bases). Germline CDR1 reads LGHNA; CDR2 reads YSLEER. The CDR3 contains 14 residues. V lost 3 bases and J 4 bases, leaving 12 bases between the germline ends. CDR3 DNA: TGCGCCAGCAGCCATCCCGGGGACTCCACTGAAGCTTTCTTT. This gives the protein CASSHPGDSTEAFF.

This sequence joins TRBV5-5 and TRBJ2-7, with D possibly being TRBD2 (6 bases). The CDR3 extends over 13 amino acids. Trimming cost V 5 bases and J 5 bases, with 14 bases left between them. CDR1 and CDR2 from the germline V gene are SGHKS and YYEKEE (reference sequence). CDR3 sequence (DNA): TGTGCCAGCAGTTTAGGAGGGGCCCACGAGCAGTACTTC. Translation gives CASSLGGAHEQYF.

The DNA of the CDR3 is TGCGCCAGCAGCTTGTCAGCGGACAGTTACGGCTACACCTTC. Translation: CASSLSADSYGYTF. The V call is TRBV5-1, the J call TRBJ1-2; D possibly corresponds to TRBD1 (6 bases). The CDR3 has 14 residues. CDR1 and CDR2 (germline): SGHRS, YFSETQ. Trimming stripped 1 base from V and 8 bases from J, with 15 bases between.

On this clonotype itself: Being one base from a much bigger clone, this may be a read error. The chain has TRBV2 and TRBJ1-3; D possibly corresponds to TRBD1 (6 bases). The CDR3 covers 16 residues. The germline V and J ends were trimmed by 9 bases and 3 bases, with 21 bases remaining between them. Germline assignment: CDR1 SNHLY and CDR2 FYNNEI. The CDR3 here is CASGEGGEYFGNTIYF. CDR3 DNA: TGTGCCAGTGGCGAGGGGGGCGAATACTTTGGAAACACCATATATTTT.

J is TRBJ2-2 and V is TRBV6-5; D uncertain. There are 15 residues in the CDR3. Germline V gene lookup returns CDR1 MNHEY and CDR2 SVGAGI. The V and J ends lost 4 bases and 3 bases respectively, with 12 bases between them. CDR3 coding DNA: TGTGCCAGCAGTTTCTCGCGCGGATACACCGGGGAGCTGTTTTTT. This sequence encodes CASSFSRGYTGELFF.

This clonotype was found a few times. The chain joins TRBV12-3 or TRBV12-4 to TRBJ2-2; the match to TRBD2 covers 12 bases. The CDR3 extends over 16 amino acids. V was pared by 1 base and J by 6 bases, with 3 bases of the junction left unmatched. Here the CDR3 DNA reads TGTGCCAGCAGTTTAGGGACTAGCGGGGCGCCCGGGGAGCTGTTTTTT. The encoded protein is CASSLGTSGAPGELFF.

J is TRBJ1-4 and V is TRBV19; possible D gene TRBD1, 5 bases. This CDR3 is 14 amino acids long. V was clipped by 7 bases and J by 8 bases, with 17 bases between them. Germline V lookup: CDR1 LNHDA, CDR2 SQIVND (reference sequence). The CDR3 loop is CASTLGRGNEKLFF. CDR3 nucleotide sequence: TGTGCCAGTACCTTGGGGCGGGGGAACGAAAAACTGTTTTTT.

The chain has TRBV15 and TRBJ1-1, with TRBD1 matching over 7 bases. V gave up 3 bases and J gave up 1 base; unmatched junction bases: 11. This CDR3 spans 17 amino acids. The V gene's germline CDR1 is LNHNV and CDR2 YYDKDF (reference sequence). For the CDR3, the DNA is TGTGCCACCAGCAGCCAAGGACAGGCAGGGAGGAACACTGAAGCTTTCTTT. It yields the protein CATSSQGQAGRNTEAFF.

In this sample, this clonotype turned up many times. The V and J genes are TRBV19 and TRBJ2-7; maybe TRBD2 (5 bases). V was trimmed by 4 bases and J by 3 bases, leaving 13 bases between them. This CDR3 contains 14 residues. Germline V gene lookup returns CDR1 LNHDA and CDR2 SQIVND (reference sequence). The CDR3 loop is CASSSQEGHYEQYF. CDR3 nucleotides: TGTGCCAGTAGTAGCCAAGAGGGCCACTACGAGCAGTACTTC.

This clonotype was seen at least ten times. V usage is TRBV25-1 and J usage is TRBJ1-1; D is ambiguous. Trimming removed 4 bases at V and 0 bases at J, with 6 bases between. Germline V gene data show CDR1 as MGHDK and CDR2 as SYGVNS. The CDR3 has 13 residues. CDR3: CASSAFLNTEAFF. The CDR3 bases are TGTGCCAGCAGTGCCTTTCTGAACACTGAAGCTTTCTTT. Filled out from reference TRBV25-1 and TRBJ1-1, the complete variable domain reads EADIYQTPRYLVIGTGKKITLECSQTMGHDKMYWYQQDPGMELHLIHYSYGVNSTEKGDLSSESTVSRIRTEHFPLTLESARPSHTSQYLCASSAFLNTEAFFGQGTRLTVV.

The sample holds a few counts of this clonotype. This chain uses TRBV19 with TRBJ1-5, with D possibly TRBD1 on 5 matching bases. CDR1 and CDR2 from the germline V gene are LNHDA and SQIVND (reference sequence). The CDR3 is 18 residues long. V was pared by 4 bases and J by 0 bases, with 19 bases between. CDR3 region: CASSTPLWGTVSNQPQHF. CDR3 bases: TGTGCCAGTAGTACCCCCTTGTGGGGGACGGTTAGCAATCAGCCCCAGCATTTT.

The chain links TRBV7-9 to TRBJ2-7; D uncertain. Trimming removed 1 base at V and 1 base at J, with 11 bases between. Looked up from germline, CDR1 is SEHNR and CDR2 is FQNEAQ (reference sequence). This CDR3 is 15 amino acids long. CDR3 DNA sequence: TGTGCCAGCAGCTTAGAAGCAGTCTCTTCCTACGAGCAGTACTTC. This codes for CASSLEAVSSYEQYF.